These 22 T cell receptor beta chains came from one sample sequenced in a study of T cells after yellow fever vaccination. In TCRdb, the 5' RACE reads were re-called with MiXCR into one record per CDR3 protein. The table has hundreds of thousands of distinct CDR3 sequences, around 3.9% seen once. The sample was PBMCs, taken on the day of the yellow fever booster vaccination. The receptors come from a man aged 18-30 years who received the YFV17D yellow fever vaccine.

The table lists this clonotype with a few counts. The chain is built from TRBV20-1 and TRBJ1-5; 7 bases are shared with TRBD1. The CDR3 is 14 amino acids. The trim removed 0 bases at V and 7 bases at J, leaving 6 bases unmatched. The germline CDR1 and CDR2 sequences are DFQATT and SNEGSKA (reference sequence). The CDR3 nucleotides are TGCAGTGCTAGAGAACAGGGGAGAGAACAGCCCCAGCATTTT. The encoded protein is CSAREQGREQPQHF.

This clonotype was counted between two and nine times. The V gene is TRBV4-3, the J gene TRBJ2-2; D might be TRBD2 (6 bases). The CDR3 runs 15 residues. The V end was cut by 2 bases, the J end by 6 bases, with 13 bases between. The germline gives CDR1 LGHNA, CDR2 YSLEER. In DNA form, the CDR3 reads TGCGCCAGCAGCCAATGGGGACCGGGGGCCGGGGAGCTGTTTTTT. Amino acids: CASSQWGPGAGELFF.

This clonotype was observed many times. V usage is TRBV7-9 and J usage is TRBJ2-5; D not resolved. Germline CDR1 reads SEHNR; CDR2 reads FQNEAQ (reference sequence). The CDR3 is 16 amino acids. Deletions cut 4 bases from V and 1 base from J, with 16 bases between. The CDR3 region is CASSSPQRLLQETQYF. The DNA for the CDR3 is TGTGCCAGCAGCTCACCCCAAAGGCTACTCCAAGAGACCCAGTACTTC. The full variable domain, in which reference TRBV7-9 and TRBJ2-5 provide the parts outside the CDR3, is DTGVSQNPRHKITKRGQNVTFRCDPISEHNRLYWYRQTLGQGPEFLTYFQNEAQLEKSRLLSDRFSAERPKGSFSTLEIQRTEQGDSAMYLCASSSPQRLLQETQYFGPGTRLLVL.

The table lists this clonotype with many counts. The V call is TRBV7-9, the J call TRBJ2-1; maybe TRBD1 (5 bases). Looked up from germline, CDR1 is SEHNR and CDR2 is FQNEAQ (reference sequence). V was trimmed by 5 bases and J by 7 bases, leaving 12 bases between them. This CDR3 comprises 13 residues. CDR3 sequence (DNA): TGTGCCAGCAGCCTCATCGCAGGGAATGAGCAGTTCTTC. Translating it yields CASSLIAGNEQFF.

This clonotype was observed many times. The rearrangement joins TRBV7-8 to TRBJ1-2; unclear D gene. There are 14 residues in the CDR3. Trimming stripped 5 bases from V and 7 bases from J, with 17 bases between. The V gene's germline CDR1 is SGHVS and CDR2 FQNEAQ. In DNA, the CDR3 is TGTGCCAGCAGCCTAGGAGGAGAACGAAGTGGCTACACCTTC. Translation: CASSLGGERSGYTF.

This clonotype came up many times. The chain links TRBV15 to TRBJ2-2, with 7 bases fitting TRBD1. CDR1 is LNHNV and CDR2 is YYDKDF in the germline V gene (reference sequence). CDR3 length: 17 residues. Trimming removed 4 bases from V and 0 bases from J; junction bases left unmatched: 8. The CDR3 loop is CATSTTQGDPNTGELFF. The CDR3 nucleotides are TGTGCCACCAGCACCACTCAGGGGGACCCGAACACCGGGGAGCTGTTTTTT.

This clonotype was seen ten or more times. The genes are TRBV6-2 or TRBV6-3 and TRBJ2-7; 11 bases match TRBD2. This CDR3 is 17 amino acids long. Germline V gives CDR1 MNHEY, CDR2 SVGEGT. The V gene end was trimmed by 0 bases and the J gene end by 4 bases; junction bases not matched to a gene: 8. Written as DNA, the CDR3 is TGTGCCAGCAGTTACTCGGTGACTAGCGGGGCTCGTTACGAGCAGTACTTC. The encoded protein is CASSYSVTSGARYEQYF.

This clonotype appeared a few times. V gene TRBV2 combines with J gene TRBJ2-3, with D possibly being TRBD2 (6 bases). This CDR3 comprises 16 residues. V was shortened by 4 bases and J by 0 bases, with 14 bases between the two germline ends. Germline V gives CDR1 SNHLY, CDR2 FYNNEI. The CDR3 reads CASSVRGIASTDTQYF. The CDR3 bases are TGTGCCAGCAGTGTTCGGGGGATAGCTAGCACAGATACGCAGTATTTT. The full variable domain, in which reference TRBV2 and TRBJ2-3 provide the parts outside the CDR3, is EPEVTQTPSHQVTQMGQEVILRCVPISNHLYFYWYRQILGQKVEFLVSFYNNEISEKSEIFDDQFSVERPDGSNFTLKIRSTKLEDSAMYFCASSVRGIASTDTQYFGPGTRLTVL.

The sample holds many counts of this clonotype. The chain links TRBV2 to TRBJ2-5, with TRBD2 matching 7 bases. This CDR3 has 16 residues. V trimming: 6 bases; J trimming: 1 base; junction bases outside the gene matches: 11. Germline V gene sequence: CDR1 SNHLY, CDR2 FYNNEI. The CDR3 sequence is CASSDWGSGFQETQYF. The DNA for the CDR3 is TGTGCCAGCAGCGATTGGGGTAGCGGGTTCCAAGAGACCCAGTACTTC.

This clonotype was observed at least ten times. The chain employs TRBV18 and TRBJ1-3; no reliable D call. Germline loops: CDR1 KGHSH, CDR2 LQKENI. The V gene lost 2 bases and the J gene lost 0 bases, with 5 bases spanning the gap. The CDR3 consists of 14 residues. DNA for the CDR3: TGTGCCAGCTCACCAATAGTCTCTGGAAACACCATATATTTT. Protein sequence: CASSPIVSGNTIYF.

The CDR3 DNA reads as TGCGCCAGCAGCCAGACAGGGATTTCCCCGCCTGGGGCCAACGTCCTGACTTTC. As protein: CASSQTGISPPGANVLTF. The chain joins TRBV4-1 to TRBJ2-6; the match to TRBD1 covers 7 bases. Germline lookup yields CDR1 MGHRA and CDR2 YSYEKL. CDR3 length: 18 amino acids. V trimming: 3 bases; J trimming: 2 bases; junction bases outside the gene matches: 10.

There are a few counts of this clonotype. This chain uses TRBV5-6 with TRBJ1-2; D unclear. Trimming removed 4 bases from V and 5 bases from J, with 9 bases in between. Germline-derived CDR1 and CDR2 are SGHDT and YYEEEE. This CDR3 spans 12 amino acids. The DNA for the CDR3 is TGTGCCAGCAGCCCCATGGGGTATGGCTACACCTTC. The encoded protein is CASSPMGYGYTF.

In this sample, this clonotype turned up many times. The V gene is TRBV4-2, the J gene TRBJ2-3, with 7 bases matching TRBD2. The CDR3 is 16 residues long. Losses at the gene ends were 1 base for V and 0 bases for J; bases not matched to a gene: 4. In germline, CDR1 is LGHNA, CDR2 YNFKEQ. CDR3 region: CASSQVGGGSTDTQYF. The CDR3 DNA reads as TGTGCCAGCAGCCAAGTTGGCGGGGGTAGCACAGATACGCAGTATTTT.

This clonotype was seen ten or more times. The V and J genes are TRBV12-3 or TRBV12-4 and TRBJ2-2; 8 bases align to TRBD2. The V gene end was trimmed by 3 bases and the J gene end by 1 base; junction bases not matched to a gene: 4. The CDR3 totals 16 residues. For the CDR3, the DNA is TGTGCCAGCAGTTTCTCTAGCGGGTGGAACACCGGGGAGCTGTTTTTT. Translated: CASSFSSGWNTGELFF.

This clonotype was seen a few times. The chain carries TRBV5-6 and TRBJ2-3, with D unresolved. The CDR3 spans 15 residues. CDR1 is SGHDT and CDR2 is YYEEEE in the germline V gene. Trimming took 3 bases from V and 7 from J, leaving 18 bases between them. CDR3 residues: CASSYPQQRLNTQYF. CDR3 bases: TGTGCCAGCAGCTATCCGCAGCAAAGGTTGAATACGCAGTATTTT.

The chain recombines TRBV6-1 with TRBJ1-3; 8 nucleotides align to TRBD1. The ends lost 11 bases at V and 0 bases at J; junction bases unmatched: 6. Germline loops: CDR1 MNHNS, CDR2 SASEGT. The CDR3 has 14 residues. The DNA for the CDR3 is TGTGCCGGCGGGGGACAGGTCTCTGGAAACACCATATATTTT. Translation: CAGGGQVSGNTIYF.

This clonotype was seen repeatedly, ten times or more. The chain carries TRBV6-6 and TRBJ2-7; D uncertain. The V end lost 5 bases, the J end lost 6 bases, and 14 bases lay between the germline ends. This CDR3 contains 13 residues. Germline V gene lookup returns CDR1 MNHNY and CDR2 SVGAGI (reference sequence). CDR3 sequence: CASSGPTGGEQYV. CDR3 nucleotides: TGTGCCAGCAGTGGCCCAACGGGTGGCGAGCAGTACGTC.

The V call is TRBV20-1, the J call TRBJ1-4, with D tentatively TRBD1 (5 bases). This CDR3 comprises 13 residues. Germline V CDR1 and CDR2: DFQATT, SNEGSKA (reference sequence). The CDR3 protein is CSALRGAEEKLFF. As DNA, the CDR3 is TGCAGCGCACTCCGGGGCGCGGAGGAAAAACTGTTTTTT.

This chain connects TRBV19 to TRBJ2-3; 8 positions agree with TRBD2. Germline V gene data show CDR1 as LNHDA and CDR2 as SQIVND (reference sequence). Unmatched junction bases numbered 5, after V lost 6 bases and J lost 0 bases. The CDR3 covers 15 residues. This CDR3 reads CASRLAGSSTDTQYF. CDR3 sequence (DNA): TGTGCCAGTAGATTAGCGGGAAGTAGCACAGATACGCAGTATTTT.

J is TRBJ2-3 and V is TRBV7-9, with TRBD2 matching over 12 bases. CDR3 length: 16 residues. V was clipped by 3 bases and J by 5 bases; unmatched bases: 6. Germline assignment: CDR1 SEHNR and CDR2 FQNEAQ (reference sequence). DNA of the CDR3: TGTGCCAGCAGCTTCGTACTAGCGGGGGGCCTAGATACGCAGTATTTT. It codes for CASSFVLAGGLDTQYF.

Only a few counts were recorded for this clonotype. The chain is built from TRBV12-3 or TRBV12-4 and TRBJ1-2, with D possibly being TRBD1 (6 bases). Trimming left V 7 bases short and J 0 bases short, with 12 bases between. CDR3 length: 14 residues. The CDR3 here is CASTRQATNYGYTF. The CDR3 region has the DNA TGTGCCAGCACTCGACAGGCGACTAACTATGGCTACACCTTC.

The rearrangement links TRBV5-1 to TRBJ2-5; D possibly corresponds to TRBD1 (5 bases). The V end lost 0 bases, the J end lost 1 base, and 13 bases lay between the germline ends. This CDR3 comprises 16 residues. Germline V gene sequence: CDR1 SGHRS, CDR2 YFSETQ. The CDR3, as DNA: TGCGCCAGCAGCTTGGGGGGCTCCCACCTCCAAGAGACCCAGTACTTC. Translating gives CASSLGGSHLQETQYF.